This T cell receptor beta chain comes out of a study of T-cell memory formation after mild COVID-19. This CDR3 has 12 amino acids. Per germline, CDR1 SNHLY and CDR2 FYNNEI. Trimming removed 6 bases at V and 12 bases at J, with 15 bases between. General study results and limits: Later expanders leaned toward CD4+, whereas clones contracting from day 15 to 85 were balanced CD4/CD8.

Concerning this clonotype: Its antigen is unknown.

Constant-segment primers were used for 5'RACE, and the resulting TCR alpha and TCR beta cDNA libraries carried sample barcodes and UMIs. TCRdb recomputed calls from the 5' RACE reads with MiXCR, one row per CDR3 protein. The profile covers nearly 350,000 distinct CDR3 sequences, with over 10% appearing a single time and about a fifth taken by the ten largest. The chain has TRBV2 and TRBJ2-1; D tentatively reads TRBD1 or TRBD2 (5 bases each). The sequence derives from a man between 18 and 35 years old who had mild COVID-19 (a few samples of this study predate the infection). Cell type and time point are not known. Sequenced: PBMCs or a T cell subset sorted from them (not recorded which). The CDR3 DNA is TGTGCCAGCAGACTCCCGGGAAGGGGGCAGTTCTTC. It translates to CASRLPGRGQFF.